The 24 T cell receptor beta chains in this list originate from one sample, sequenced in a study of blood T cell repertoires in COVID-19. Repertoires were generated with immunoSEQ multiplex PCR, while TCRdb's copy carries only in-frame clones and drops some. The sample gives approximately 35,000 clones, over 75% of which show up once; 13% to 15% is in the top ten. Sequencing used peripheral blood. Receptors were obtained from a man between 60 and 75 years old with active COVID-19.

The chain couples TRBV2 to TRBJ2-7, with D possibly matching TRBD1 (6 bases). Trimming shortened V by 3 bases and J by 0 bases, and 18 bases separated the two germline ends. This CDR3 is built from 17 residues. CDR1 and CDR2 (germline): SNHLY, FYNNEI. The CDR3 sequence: CASSEHQGSVSSYEQYF. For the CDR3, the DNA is TGTGCCAGCAGTGAGCATCAGGGGTCCGTTAGCTCCTACGAGCAGTACTTC.

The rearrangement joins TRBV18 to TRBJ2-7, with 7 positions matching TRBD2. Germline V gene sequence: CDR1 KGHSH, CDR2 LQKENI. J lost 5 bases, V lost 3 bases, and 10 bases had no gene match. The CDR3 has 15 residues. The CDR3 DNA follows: TGTGCCAGCTCACCCCTCGGCGGGAGAAACGACGAGCAGTACTTC. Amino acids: CASSPLGGRNDEQYF.

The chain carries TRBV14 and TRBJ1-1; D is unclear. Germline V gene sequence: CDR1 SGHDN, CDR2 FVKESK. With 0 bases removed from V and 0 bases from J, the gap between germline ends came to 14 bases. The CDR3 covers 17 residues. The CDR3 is CASSQDVLSSLNTEAFF. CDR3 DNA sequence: TGTGCCAGCAGCCAAGATGTCCTTTCGAGTTTGAACACTGAAGCTTTCTTT.

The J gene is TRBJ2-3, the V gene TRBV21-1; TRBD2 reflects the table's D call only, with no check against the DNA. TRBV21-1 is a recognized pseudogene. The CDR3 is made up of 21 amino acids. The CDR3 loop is CASSPGGADVASGGCTDTQYF. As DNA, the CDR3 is TGTGCCAGCAGCCCGGGAGGGGCAGACGTAGCTAGCGGGGGGTGCACAGATACGCAGTATTTT.

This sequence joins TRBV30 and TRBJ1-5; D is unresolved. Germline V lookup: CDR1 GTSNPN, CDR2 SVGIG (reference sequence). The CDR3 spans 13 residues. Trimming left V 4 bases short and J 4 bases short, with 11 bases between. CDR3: CAWTSGGNQPQHF. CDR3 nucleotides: TGTGCCTGGACCAGTGGAGGGAATCAGCCCCAGCATTTT.

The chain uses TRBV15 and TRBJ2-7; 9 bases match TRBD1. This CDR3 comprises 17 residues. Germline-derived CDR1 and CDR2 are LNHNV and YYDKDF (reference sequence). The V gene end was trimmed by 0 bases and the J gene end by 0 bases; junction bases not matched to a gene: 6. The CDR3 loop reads CATSREGQGYSSYEQYF. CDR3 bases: TGTGCCACCAGCAGAGAGGGACAGGGCTACAGCTCCTACGAGCAGTACTTC.

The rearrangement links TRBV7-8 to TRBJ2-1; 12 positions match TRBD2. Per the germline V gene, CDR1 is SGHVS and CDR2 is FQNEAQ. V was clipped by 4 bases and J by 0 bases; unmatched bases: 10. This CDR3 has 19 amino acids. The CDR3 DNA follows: TGTGCCAGCAGCTCGCTAGCGGGAGGGTACCAAAGCTCCTACAATGAGCAGTTCTTC. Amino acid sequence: CASSSLAGGYQSSYNEQFF.

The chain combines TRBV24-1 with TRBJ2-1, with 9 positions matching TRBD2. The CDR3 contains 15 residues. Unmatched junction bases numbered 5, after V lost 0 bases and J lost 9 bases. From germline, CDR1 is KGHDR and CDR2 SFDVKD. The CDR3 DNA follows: TGTGCCACCAGTGATTTGGGCGGGAGGGGGACTGAGCAGTTCTTC. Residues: CATSDLGGRGTEQFF.

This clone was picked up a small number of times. The CDR3 loop reads CASSFSGISGDTQYF. CDR3 bases: TGCGCCAGCAGCTTTAGCGGGATCTCCGGGGATACGCAGTATTTT. J is TRBJ2-3 and V is TRBV5-1, with 8 bases aligning to TRBD2. The germline gives CDR1 SGHRS, CDR2 YFSETQ. Trimming removed 2 bases from V and 6 bases from J; junction bases left unmatched: 8. The CDR3 sequence is 15 residues long.

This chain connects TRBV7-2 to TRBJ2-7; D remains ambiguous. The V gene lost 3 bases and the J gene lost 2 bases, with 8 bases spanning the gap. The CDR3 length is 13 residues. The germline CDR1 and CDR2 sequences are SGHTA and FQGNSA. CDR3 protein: CASSFYSTYEQYF. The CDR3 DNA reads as TGTGCCAGCAGCTTTTACAGTACCTACGAGCAGTACTTC.

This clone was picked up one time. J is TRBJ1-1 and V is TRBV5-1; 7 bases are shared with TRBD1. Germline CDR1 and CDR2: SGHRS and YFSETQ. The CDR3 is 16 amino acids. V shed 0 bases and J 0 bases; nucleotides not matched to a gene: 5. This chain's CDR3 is CASSLAQTGLNTEAFF. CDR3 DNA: TGCGCCAGCAGCTTGGCCCAGACAGGGTTGAACACTGAAGCTTTCTTT.

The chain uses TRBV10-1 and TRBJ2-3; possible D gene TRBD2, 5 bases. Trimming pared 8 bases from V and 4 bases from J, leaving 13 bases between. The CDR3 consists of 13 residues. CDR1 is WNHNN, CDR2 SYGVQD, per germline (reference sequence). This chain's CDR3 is CASSTEVPDTQYF. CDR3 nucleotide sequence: TGCGCCAGCTCCACGGAGGTCCCAGATACGCAGTATTTT.

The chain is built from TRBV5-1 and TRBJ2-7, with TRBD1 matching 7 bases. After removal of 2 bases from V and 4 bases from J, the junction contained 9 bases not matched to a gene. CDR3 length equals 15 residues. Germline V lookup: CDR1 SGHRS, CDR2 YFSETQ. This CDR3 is CASSLSTGVGYEQYF. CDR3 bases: TGCGCCAGCAGCTTATCAACAGGGGTCGGGTACGAGCAGTACTTC.

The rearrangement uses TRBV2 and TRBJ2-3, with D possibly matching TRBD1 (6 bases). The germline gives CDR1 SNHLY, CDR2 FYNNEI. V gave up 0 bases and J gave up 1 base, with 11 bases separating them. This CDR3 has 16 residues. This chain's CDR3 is CASSEARGQRTDTQYF. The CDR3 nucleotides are TGTGCCAGCAGTGAAGCCAGGGGCCAACGCACAGATACGCAGTATTTT.

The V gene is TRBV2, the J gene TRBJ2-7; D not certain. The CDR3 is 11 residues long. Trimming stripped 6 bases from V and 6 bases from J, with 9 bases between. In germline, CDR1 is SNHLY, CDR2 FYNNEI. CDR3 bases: TGTGCCAGCAGCACCTTCGGCGAGCAGTACTTC. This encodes CASSTFGEQYF. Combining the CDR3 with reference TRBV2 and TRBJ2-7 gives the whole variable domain EPEVTQTPSHQVTQMGQEVILRCVPISNHLYFYWYRQILGQKVEFLVSFYNNEISEKSEIFDDQFSVERPDGSNFTLKIRSTKLEDSAMYFCASSTFGEQYFGPGTRLTVT.

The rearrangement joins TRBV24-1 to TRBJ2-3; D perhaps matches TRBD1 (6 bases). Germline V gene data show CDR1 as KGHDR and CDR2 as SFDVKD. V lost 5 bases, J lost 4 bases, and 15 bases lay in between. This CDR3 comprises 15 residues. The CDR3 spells CATSVKGVIPDTQYF. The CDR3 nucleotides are TGTGCCACCAGTGTGAAGGGGGTGATTCCAGATACGCAGTATTTT.

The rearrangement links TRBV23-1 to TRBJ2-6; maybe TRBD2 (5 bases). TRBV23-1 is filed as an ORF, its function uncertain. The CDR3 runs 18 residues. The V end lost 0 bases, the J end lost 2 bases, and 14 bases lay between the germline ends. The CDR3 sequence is CASSQSRADPPGANVLTF. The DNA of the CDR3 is TGCGCCAGCAGTCAATCGCGGGCAGACCCCCCTGGGGCCAACGTCCTGACTTTC.

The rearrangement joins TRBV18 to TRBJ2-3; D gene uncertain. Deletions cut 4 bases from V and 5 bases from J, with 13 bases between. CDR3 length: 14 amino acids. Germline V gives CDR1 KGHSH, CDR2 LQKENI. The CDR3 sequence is CASSLNYGEDTQYF. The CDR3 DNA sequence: TGTGCCAGCTCACTCAACTATGGTGAAGATACGCAGTATTTT.

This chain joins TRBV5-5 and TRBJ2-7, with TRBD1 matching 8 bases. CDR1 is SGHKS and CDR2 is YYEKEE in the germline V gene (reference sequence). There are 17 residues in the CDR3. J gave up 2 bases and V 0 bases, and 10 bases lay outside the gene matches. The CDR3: CASSLGATGTGAYEQYF. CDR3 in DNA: TGTGCCAGCAGCTTGGGGGCTACCGGGACAGGCGCCTACGAGCAGTACTTC.

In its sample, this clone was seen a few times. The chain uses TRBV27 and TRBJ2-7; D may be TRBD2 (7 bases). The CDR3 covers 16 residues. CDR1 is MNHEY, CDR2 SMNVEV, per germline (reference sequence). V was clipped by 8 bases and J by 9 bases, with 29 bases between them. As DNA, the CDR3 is TGTGCCAGCGGCAAAACAGGGACTTTTAGCGGACTAGGGCAGTACTTC. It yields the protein CASGKTGTFSGLGQYF.

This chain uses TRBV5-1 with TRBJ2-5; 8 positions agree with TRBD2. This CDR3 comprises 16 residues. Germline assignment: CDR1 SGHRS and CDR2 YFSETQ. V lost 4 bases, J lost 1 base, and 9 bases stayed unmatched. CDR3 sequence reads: CASSLSGGVGQETQYF. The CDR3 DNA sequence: TGCGCCAGCAGCCTCAGCGGGGGCGTGGGCCAAGAGACCCAGTACTTC. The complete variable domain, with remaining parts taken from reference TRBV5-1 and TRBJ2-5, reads KAGVTQTPRYLIKTRGQQVTLSCSPISGHRSVSWYQQTPGQGLQFLFEYFSETQRNKGNFPGRFSGRQFSNSRSEMNVSTLELGDSALYLCASSLSGGVGQETQYFGPGTRLLVL.

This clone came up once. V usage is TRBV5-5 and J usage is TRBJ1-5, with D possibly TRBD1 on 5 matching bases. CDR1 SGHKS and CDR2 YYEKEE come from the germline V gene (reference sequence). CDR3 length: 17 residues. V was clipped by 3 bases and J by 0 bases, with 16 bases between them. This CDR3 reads CASSSGPGSFSNQPQHF. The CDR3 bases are TGTGCCAGCAGCTCTGGGCCAGGGTCATTTAGCAATCAGCCCCAGCATTTT.

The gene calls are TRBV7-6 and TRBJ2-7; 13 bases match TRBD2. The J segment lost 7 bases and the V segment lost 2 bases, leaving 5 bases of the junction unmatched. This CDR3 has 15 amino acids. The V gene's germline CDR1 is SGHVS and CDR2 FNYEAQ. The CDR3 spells CASSLRLAGGSEQYF. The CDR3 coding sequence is TGTGCCAGCAGCTTAAGACTAGCGGGAGGTAGTGAGCAGTACTTC.

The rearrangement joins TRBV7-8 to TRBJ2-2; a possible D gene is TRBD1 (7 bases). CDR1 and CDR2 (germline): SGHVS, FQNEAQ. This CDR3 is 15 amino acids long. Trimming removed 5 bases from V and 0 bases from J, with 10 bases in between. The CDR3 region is CASSAGTANTGELFF. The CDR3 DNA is TGTGCCAGCAGCGCGGGGACAGCGAACACCGGGGAGCTGTTTTTT.